One sample yielded the 18 T cell receptor beta chains listed below, sequenced in a study of cytomegalovirus exposure and HLA in healthy donors. 13 Jbeta primers and 60 Vbeta primers were used for the PCR. Only in-frame clones appear in the TCRdb table, and some are missing; sequencing was by immunoSEQ multiplex PCR. The sample holds more than 85,000 clones, around 75% seen once. Sample: PBMCs. The source is a man in his forties in good health and CMV-seronegative.

CDR3 region: CASGFGGDARTGELFF. CDR3 DNA sequence: TGTGCTAGTGGTTTTGGAGGGGACGCCAGAACCGGGGAGCTGTTTTTT. This chain uses TRBV12-5 with TRBJ2-2, with D maybe TRBD2 (6 bases). Trimming left V 3 bases short and J 5 bases short, with 16 bases between. The CDR3 covers 16 residues. Looked up from germline, CDR1 is LGHNT and CDR2 is FRNRAP. Together with reference TRBV12-5 and TRBJ2-2, the CDR3 gives the full variable domain: DARVTQTPRHKVTEMGQEVTMRCQPILGHNTVFWYRQTMMQGLELLAYFRNRAPLDDSGMPKDRFSAEMPDATLATLKIQPSEPRDSAVYFCASGFGGDARTGELFFGEGSRLTVL.

V is TRBV28 and J is TRBJ1-4, with TRBD1 identical over 9 bases. The ends lost 7 bases at V and 5 bases at J; junction bases unmatched: 11. The CDR3 runs 16 residues. Per the germline V gene, CDR1 is MDHEN and CDR2 is SYDVKM. The CDR3 region is CASTPPGQGRNEKLFF. CDR3 coding DNA: TGTGCCAGCACCCCCCCAGGACAGGGGAGAAATGAAAAACTGTTTTTT.

The chain is built from TRBV11-2 and TRBJ2-2; 10 nucleotides line up with TRBD2. The CDR3 spans 17 residues. Unmatched junction bases numbered 6, after V lost 4 bases and J lost 1 base. The germline V gene has CDR1 SGHAT and CDR2 FQNNGV. In DNA form, the CDR3 reads TGTGCCAGCAGCTCGACTAGCGGGTGGGTGAACACCGGGGAGCTGTTTTTT. Amino acid sequence: CASSSTSGWVNTGELFF.

The V call is TRBV15, the J call TRBJ2-7; TRBD1 is a possible D gene (5 bases). Looked up from germline, CDR1 is LNHNV and CDR2 is YYDKDF (reference sequence). Trimming removed 4 bases from V and 2 bases from J, with 12 bases in between. This CDR3 spans 14 amino acids. This CDR3 is CATSTITGTYEQYF. The CDR3 DNA reads as TGTGCCACCAGCACTATTACAGGAACCTACGAGCAGTACTTC.

V gene TRBV6-1 combines with J gene TRBJ1-2; 8 bases match TRBD1. Germline CDR1 reads MNHNS; CDR2 reads SASEGT. The CDR3 is 11 amino acids. The V gene end was trimmed by 10 bases and the J gene end by 4 bases; junction bases not matched to a gene: 2. The CDR3 loop is CATQGAYGYTF. The CDR3 coding sequence is TGTGCCACTCAGGGGGCCTATGGCTACACCTTC.

This clone has just a few counts. The chain combines TRBV19 with TRBJ2-7, with 8 bases identical to TRBD2. CDR1 is LNHDA and CDR2 is SQIVND in the germline V gene (reference sequence). This CDR3 spans 15 amino acids. V dropped 6 bases and J dropped 5; count of bases not matched to a gene: 12. In DNA form, the CDR3 reads TGTGCCAGTAGGGCTCTTTCGGGAGGGCCCGACGAGCAGTACTTC. Its translation is CASRALSGGPDEQYF.

This rearrangement joins TRBV21-1 to TRBJ2-7; the table's D call, TRBD1, was not checked against the DNA. TRBV21-1 is labeled a pseudogene. This CDR3 is 18 amino acids long. The CDR3 nucleotides read TGTGCCAGCAGCATATCCTCAAGGGGCAGGGCCTTTGTGTGGGAGCAGTACTTC. The encoded protein is CASSISSRGRAFVWEQYF.

DNA of the CDR3: TGTGCCACCAAGATGCGGGGGGCCTACACTGAAGCTTTCTTT. Protein sequence: CATKMRGAYTEAFF. The chain couples TRBV6-1 to TRBJ1-1; D is possibly TRBD1 (6 bases). V was shortened by 10 bases and J by 3 bases, with 18 bases between the two germline ends. Per the germline V gene, CDR1 is MNHNS and CDR2 is SASEGT. The CDR3 length is 14 residues.

The chain couples TRBV18 to TRBJ2-3; TRBD1 agrees at 8 bases. The germline V gene has CDR1 KGHSH and CDR2 LQKENI. V trimming: 3 bases; J trimming: 0 bases; junction bases outside the gene matches: 5. The CDR3 consists of 16 residues. Here the CDR3 reads CASSPWDRTSTDTQYF. DNA of the CDR3: TGTGCCAGCTCACCCTGGGACAGGACTAGCACAGATACGCAGTATTTT.

This clone was seen just once. The rearrangement uses TRBV6-1 and TRBJ2-1; D is perhaps TRBD1 (6 bases). Germline CDR1 is MNHNS and CDR2 is SASEGT. The CDR3 length is 15 residues. V was cut by 11 bases and J by 4 bases, with 21 bases left in between. The CDR3 bases are TGTGCCGGCAAGGCAGGGGATGCCGCGTACAATGAGCAGTTCTTC. It is translated as CAGKAGDAAYNEQFF.

This chain uses TRBV28 with TRBJ2-7; 8 nucleotides match TRBD1. Trimming removed 6 bases from V and 2 bases from J; junction bases left unmatched: 12. The CDR3 loop spans 16 amino acids. Germline V gives CDR1 MDHEN, CDR2 SYDVKM. CDR3 bases: TGTGCCAGCAGACCTACCCGGGCAGGGGGCGCCTACGAGCAGTACTTC. This translates into CASRPTRAGGAYEQYF. The full variable domain, in which reference TRBV28 and TRBJ2-7 provide the parts outside the CDR3, is DVKVTQSSRYLVKRTGEKVFLECVQDMDHENMFWYRQDPGLGLRLIYFSYDVKMKEKGDIPEGYSVSREKKERFSLILESASTNQTSMYLCASRPTRAGGAYEQYFGPGTRLTVT.

V is TRBV11-2 and J is TRBJ2-1, with D perhaps TRBD2 (6 bases). Between the trimmed V and J ends, which lost 3 bases and 4 bases, there was a span of 13 bases. CDR1 is SGHAT, CDR2 FQNNGV, per germline. The CDR3 length is 15 residues. The CDR3 bases are TGTGCCAGCAGCTTTCCGGGACTCCTATACAATGAGCAGTTCTTC. It is translated as CASSFPGLLYNEQFF.

The rearrangement joins TRBV6-1 to TRBJ2-3; D is uncertain. This CDR3 has 16 residues. Trimming removed 4 bases at V and 6 bases at J, with 20 bases between. Germline CDR1 MNHNS, CDR2 SASEGT. This chain's CDR3 is CASSGPMRPGLDTQYF. The CDR3 region has the DNA TGTGCCAGCAGTGGTCCCATGCGACCGGGTCTGGATACGCAGTATTTT.

J is TRBJ2-1 and V is TRBV25-1; tentatively, D is TRBD1 (5 bases). CDR3 size: 18 residues. V lost 3 bases and J lost 5, with 23 bases in between. Germline V lookup: CDR1 MGHDK, CDR2 SYGVNS. Here the CDR3 DNA reads TGTGCCAGCAGTGACCCCTCCTCTCGTCGGACACACGACAATGAGCAGTTCTTC. As protein: CASSDPSSRRTHDNEQFF.

The J gene is TRBJ1-6, the V gene TRBV21-1; whether TRBD1, the table's D call, matches the DNA was not checked. TRBV21-1 is annotated as a pseudogene. The CDR3 has 17 residues. CDR3 protein: CASSKGKDRGYNSPLHF. CDR3 nucleotides: TGTGCCAGCAGCAAAGGTAAGGACAGGGGCTATAATTCACCCCTCCACTTT.

The chain links TRBV19 to TRBJ2-7, with TRBD1 identical over 10 bases. The CDR3 spans 16 residues. Trimming at V came to 5 bases and at J to 2 bases, leaving 9 bases not matched to a gene. Germline assignment: CDR1 LNHDA and CDR2 SQIVND (reference sequence). CDR3 coding DNA: TGTGCCAGTAGTTCCGCCGGGACAGGGGAAACCTACGAGCAGTACTTC. The encoded protein is CASSSAGTGETYEQYF.

J is TRBJ2-7 and V is TRBV27; TRBD1 matches 9 bases. The CDR3 extends over 20 amino acids. Losses at the gene ends were 4 bases for V and 1 base for J; bases not matched to a gene: 20. CDR1 is MNHEY, CDR2 SMNVEV, per germline (reference sequence). CDR3 in amino acids: CASSSWGGTGSGKLSYEQYF. As DNA, the CDR3 is TGTGCCAGCAGTTCATGGGGGGGGACAGGGAGTGGAAAGTTATCCTACGAGCAGTACTTC.

The gene calls are TRBV29-1 and TRBJ2-2; TRBD1 is a possible D gene (5 bases). Germline V gene lookup returns CDR1 SQVTM and CDR2 ANQGSEA. This CDR3 has 13 amino acids. The V end was cut by 7 bases, the J end by 0 bases, with 9 bases between. In DNA form, the CDR3 reads TGCAGCGCGACAGCGTCGAACACCGGGGAGCTGTTTTTT. Amino acid sequence: CSATASNTGELFF.